These 9 T cell receptor beta chains originate from one sample sequenced in a study of tumour-infiltrating T cells in Burkitt lymphoma. Only in-frame clones appear in the TCRdb table, and some are missing; sequencing was by immunoSEQ multiplex PCR. The table records about 6,600 clones, over 65% of them present only once. The sequenced material came from tumor tissue. These receptors all come from a human donor with Burkitt lymphoma.

The genes are TRBV2 and TRBJ2-6, with 7 bases identical to TRBD1. Trimming took 6 bases from V and 2 from J; bases not matched to a gene: 4. The germline V gene has CDR1 SNHLY and CDR2 FYNNEI. The CDR3 extends over 15 amino acids. The CDR3 is CASSEQGTGANVLTF. The CDR3 nucleotides read TGTGCCAGCAGCGAACAGGGGACTGGGGCCAACGTCCTGACTTTC.

This clone was seen only once. This chain connects TRBV6-5 to TRBJ2-2; D possibly uses TRBD1 or TRBD2 (5 bases each). Trimming pared 6 bases from V and 6 bases from J, leaving 17 bases between. CDR3 length: 15 amino acids. Per germline, CDR1 MNHEY and CDR2 SVGAGI. CDR3 DNA sequence: TGTGCCAGCAGAAGACCAGGGAGCGGCCCCGGGGAGCTGTTTTTT. Amino acids: CASRRPGSGPGELFF.

The chain is built from TRBV6-1 and TRBJ1-2; D is unclear. This CDR3 contains 17 residues. The V end was cut by 2 bases, the J end by 1 base, with 17 bases between. The germline CDR1 and CDR2 sequences are MNHNS and SASEGT. The CDR3 reads CASSEWAEATLNYGYTF. For the CDR3, the DNA is TGTGCCAGCAGTGAATGGGCAGAAGCTACACTTAACTATGGCTACACCTTC.

The DNA of the CDR3 is TGTGCCAGCAGCACCACGGAGACCCAGTACTTC. This encodes CASSTTETQYF. The chain employs TRBV13 and TRBJ2-5; D not certain. The CDR3 covers 11 residues. Germline V gives CDR1 PRHDT, CDR2 FYEKMQ (reference sequence). The V end lost 5 bases, the J end lost 5 bases, and 6 bases lay between the germline ends.

This clone showed up just once. The V gene is TRBV11-3, the J gene TRBJ2-5; 8 positions agree with TRBD2. CDR1 SGHNT and CDR2 YENEEA come from the germline V gene. V lost 1 base and J lost 7; bases outside the gene matches: 5. This CDR3 spans 14 amino acids. The CDR3 here is CASSLVGTSGTQYF. In DNA form, the CDR3 reads TGTGCCAGCAGCTTAGTTGGGACTAGTGGGACCCAGTACTTC.

The chain uses TRBV5-1 and TRBJ2-7; the match to TRBD1 covers 7 bases. V lost 3 bases, J lost 6 bases, and 15 bases stayed unmatched. The CDR3 runs to 16 residues. CDR1 SGHRS and CDR2 YFSETQ come from the germline V gene. CDR3 in amino acids: CASSSPPGQTRGEQYF. Here the CDR3 DNA reads TGCGCCAGCAGCTCACCTCCGGGACAGACAAGGGGCGAGCAGTACTTC.

As concerns this clone: A junction boundary mismatches the germline segment, possibly from a read error. This rearrangement joins TRBV7-7 to TRBJ1-1; no definite D call. Germline CDR1 reads SSHAT; CDR2 reads FNYEAQ (reference sequence). The CDR3 runs to 14 residues. DNA of the CDR3: TGTGCTAGCAGCTTAGTCTTCGGAGGGACTGAAGCTTTCTTT. This sequence encodes CASSLVFGGTEAFF.

The chain recombines TRBV6-5 with TRBJ1-3; possible D gene TRBD1, 6 bases. Germline V lookup: CDR1 MNHEY, CDR2 SVGAGI. Trimming took 2 bases from V and 3 from J, leaving 11 bases between them. This CDR3 spans 15 amino acids. The CDR3 nucleotides are TGTGCCAGCAGTTACGACAGGACTTATGGAAACACCATATATTTT. Translated: CASSYDRTYGNTIYF.

V gene TRBV6-1 combines with J gene TRBJ1-1; TRBD1 agrees at 11 bases. CDR1 and CDR2 from the germline V gene are MNHNS and SASEGT. V trimming: 7 bases; J trimming: 9 bases; junction bases outside the gene matches: 10. This CDR3 region has 14 residues. The DNA of the CDR3 is TGTGCCAGCATAGACGTCGGGACAGGGGGGAAAGCTTTCTTT. Its protein product is CASIDVGTGGKAFF.